The 8 T cell receptor beta chains in this list originate from one sample, sequenced in a study of tumor-infiltrating lymphocytes in localized non-small cell lung cancer. Generated by immunoSEQ multiplex PCR, the TCRdb table keeps only in-frame clones and is missing some. The sample has fewer than 15,000 clones, roughly 80% seen once. What was sequenced was uninvolved lung tissue not adjacent to the tumor. The receptors come from a human donor with non-small cell lung cancer.

This chain links TRBV5-6 with TRBJ1-2, with D hard to call. This CDR3 comprises 12 residues. V lost 4 bases to trimming and J lost 10 bases, with 14 bases between them. The germline V gene encodes CDR1 SGHDT and CDR2 YYEEEE. The CDR3 here is CASSGSEPVYTF. DNA for the CDR3: TGTGCCAGCAGCGGCTCCGAACCCGTCTACACCTTC.

The gene calls are TRBV11-2 and TRBJ1-4; no definite D call. V lost 3 bases to trimming and J lost 5 bases, with 7 bases between them. Looked up from germline, CDR1 is SGHAT and CDR2 is FQNNGV. This CDR3 comprises 13 residues. DNA of the CDR3: TGTGCCAGCAGCTTTATCGAGAATGAAAAACTGTTTTTT. Translation gives CASSFIENEKLFF.

A few counts support this clone. CDR3 DNA sequence: TGTGCCAGCAGTGTAAGCGGGGGGACCAAGCCGACCCAGTACTTC. It specifies CASSVSGGTKPTQYF. The V and J genes are TRBV2 and TRBJ2-5, with 9 bases lining up with TRBD2. This CDR3 contains 15 residues. The germline V gene has CDR1 SNHLY and CDR2 FYNNEI. V was pared by 4 bases and J by 7 bases, with 10 bases of the junction left unmatched.

The rearrangement joins TRBV10-1 to TRBJ2-3; D ambiguous. The V and J ends lost 0 bases and 6 bases respectively, with 7 bases between them. Germline CDR1 reads WNHNN; CDR2 reads SYGVQD (reference sequence). The CDR3 contains 13 residues. CDR3 region: CASSESGRDTQYF. Here the CDR3 DNA reads TGCGCCAGCAGTGAGTCCGGGCGGGATACGCAGTATTTT.

J is TRBJ1-2 and V is TRBV5-1; D remains ambiguous. The CDR3 has 13 residues. With 4 bases removed from V and 3 bases from J, the gap between germline ends came to 10 bases. Germline CDR1 is SGHRS and CDR2 is YFSETQ. CDR3 bases: TGCGCCAGCAGCCCGACCCAGGACTATGGCTACACCTTC. Translated, it gives CASSPTQDYGYTF.

This clone has a single count. V usage is TRBV9 and J usage is TRBJ2-7, with unresolved D. This CDR3 spans 15 amino acids. From germline, CDR1 is SGDLS and CDR2 YYNGEE. Trimming shortened V by 0 bases and J by 0 bases, and 10 bases separated the two germline ends. CDR3 sequence (DNA): TGTGCCAGCAGCGTAGCCGACTGGAGCTCCTACGAGCAGTACTTC. Encoded protein: CASSVADWSSYEQYF.

The V gene is TRBV5-6, the J gene TRBJ2-2; D might be TRBD1 or TRBD2, each matching 5 bases. CDR1 is SGHDT, CDR2 YYEEEE, per germline. CDR3 length equals 16 residues. Trimming pared 2 bases from V and 2 bases from J, leaving 13 bases between. The CDR3 DNA sequence: TGTGCCAGCAGCTTAACCGGGACCTTTAACACCGGGGAGCTGTTTTTT. Protein product: CASSLTGTFNTGELFF.

The chain combines TRBV10-3 with TRBJ2-2; D call uncertain. The CDR3 runs to 14 residues. The V gene lost 4 bases and the J gene lost 4 bases, with 10 bases spanning the gap. The V gene's germline CDR1 is ENHRY and CDR2 SYGVKD. The CDR3 sequence: CAISAVSGTGELFF. CDR3 DNA sequence: TGTGCCATCAGTGCGGTTAGTGGCACCGGGGAGCTGTTTTTT.